The present T cell receptor beta chain was sequenced within a study of regulatory T cells in long-lasting Graves disease. The length of the CDR3 is 15 residues. Looked up from germline, CDR1 is SGHTA and CDR2 is FQGNSA. V was clipped by 0 bases and J by 10 bases, with 18 bases between them. Assembly of TCR beta libraries relied on iRepertoire HTBI primers together with Arm-PCR of CDR3 regions. TCRdb reprocessed the multiplex PCR reads via MiXCR and lists one record per CDR3 protein. The sample shows about 430,000 distinct CDR3 sequences, roughly a fifth of them seen only once. This clonotype was seen many times. The time point here: persistent/refractory GD, antithyroid drugs over 5 years with positive TRAb. Preparation of the TCR library used RNA extracted from PBMCs.

The starting material was peripheral blood mononuclear cells (PBMCs), obtained when the disease was refractory, from a patient treated with antithyroid drugs. The TCR originated in a female donor with Graves disease. The genes are TRBV7-2 and TRBJ1-2; a possible D gene is TRBD1 (5 bases). Written as DNA, the CDR3 is TGTGCCAGCAGCTTAGCTCCGGGCAGGGTTGGATACTACACCTTC. This encodes CASSLAPGRVGYYTF.